What follows are 28 T cell receptor beta chains derived from one specimen sequenced in a study of blood T cells in healthy people across ages. A sample-barcoded 5' primer and a J-beta primer mix were used in a second PCR of roughly 7 to 12 cycles. TCRdb analysed the 5' RACE reads with MiXCR anew, one entry per CDR3 protein. The table records approximately 900,000 distinct CDR3 sequences, about 44% of them present only once. The sequencing sample was made of blood. These receptors were obtained from a man aged 25 to 40 in good health.

The chain couples TRBV6-6 to TRBJ1-2; TRBD1 is a possible D gene (5 bases). With 5 bases removed from V and 2 bases from J, the gap between germline ends came to 18 bases. In germline, CDR1 is MNHNY, CDR2 SVGAGI (reference sequence). The CDR3 totals 16 residues. The CDR3 DNA reads TGTGCCAGCAGTGGATCCGGGACGGGTGACAACTATGGCTACACCTTC. It translates to CASSGSGTGDNYGYTF.

The gene calls are TRBV7-6 and TRBJ2-3; TRBD2 matches at 9 bases. Germline trimming cut 5 bases from V and 8 bases from J; bases unmatched to any gene: 17. There are 17 residues in the CDR3. Germline CDR1 reads SGHVS; CDR2 reads FNYEAQ. For the CDR3, the DNA is TGTGCCAGCAGCCCGACGAATAGCGGGGGCTTAGGAGCTACGCAGTATTTT. Its translation is CASSPTNSGGLGATQYF.

This clonotype was picked up many times. The chain links TRBV28 to TRBJ2-4; D is undetermined. V lost 5 bases to trimming and J lost 4 bases, with 0 bases between them. This CDR3 comprises 10 residues. Germline V gene lookup returns CDR1 MDHEN and CDR2 SYDVKM. The CDR3 loop reads CASSKNIQYF. The CDR3 DNA reads TGTGCCAGCAGTAAAAACATTCAGTACTTC.

In DNA, the CDR3 is TGTGCCAGCAGCGTATCGGCAGGGCGTCAAGAGCAGTACTTC. Residues: CASSVSAGRQEQYF. This chain joins TRBV7-2 and TRBJ2-5, with D maybe TRBD1 (5 bases). The germline V and J ends were trimmed by 5 bases and 11 bases, with 21 bases remaining between them. Germline CDR1 reads SGHTA; CDR2 reads FQGNSA. The CDR3 is made up of 14 amino acids.

This clonotype has more than one count but fewer than ten. The chain recombines TRBV15 with TRBJ2-5; D gene ambiguous. The CDR3 spans 14 residues. Trimming took off 2 bases at V and 0 bases at J, with 7 bases between the two ends. Per germline, CDR1 LNHNV and CDR2 YYDKDF (reference sequence). CDR3 sequence reads: CATSRNNNQETQYF. The CDR3 bases are TGTGCCACCAGCAGAAACAATAACCAAGAGACCCAGTACTTC.

The CDR3 is CASSFTGVPTYEQYF. The CDR3 DNA reads TGTGCCAGCAGTTTTACGGGGGTACCTACCTACGAGCAGTACTTC. The chain is built from TRBV28 and TRBJ2-7, with D maybe TRBD2 (6 bases). With 3 bases removed from V and 2 bases from J, the gap between germline ends came to 14 bases. The CDR3 totals 15 residues. In germline, CDR1 is MDHEN, CDR2 SYDVKM.

The table lists this clonotype with a few counts. The rearrangement uses TRBV12-3 or TRBV12-4 and TRBJ1-2; D is ambiguous. This CDR3 is 14 amino acids long. V was pared by 3 bases and J by 2 bases, with 10 bases between. CDR3: CASSFRRTNYGYTF. For the CDR3, the DNA is TGTGCCAGCAGTTTCCGCCGGACCAACTATGGCTACACCTTC.

The chain recombines TRBV12-3 or TRBV12-4 with TRBJ1-5; TRBD1 is a possible D gene (6 bases). CDR3 length: 15 residues. With 5 bases removed from V and 6 bases from J, the gap between germline ends came to 17 bases. CDR3 sequence: CASSPTTGTSQPQHF. For the CDR3, the DNA is TGTGCCAGCAGTCCGACTACAGGGACCAGTCAGCCCCAGCATTTT.

The V call is TRBV24-1, the J call TRBJ2-1; a possible D gene is TRBD1 (6 bases). Germline CDR1 is KGHDR and CDR2 is SFDVKD. The V and J ends lost 3 bases and 8 bases respectively, with 19 bases between them. The CDR3 runs to 16 residues. The CDR3 region is CATSDPGQGNRDEQFF. As DNA, the CDR3 is TGTGCCACCAGTGATCCCGGCCAGGGGAACCGTGATGAGCAGTTCTTC.

This chain links TRBV6-6 with TRBJ2-4, with D possibly TRBD1 on 6 matching bases. The J call may be wrong; the DNA end is better matched by TRBJ2-7. The CDR3 has 13 amino acids. Looked up from germline, CDR1 is MNHNY and CDR2 is SVGAGI (reference sequence). CDR3 sequence (DNA): TGTGCCAGCAGCGTACAGGGCCGATACGAGCAGTACTTC. Its translation: CASSVQGRYEQYF.

The chain joins TRBV10-3 to TRBJ2-1; 8 nucleotides line up with TRBD2. The CDR3 has 15 amino acids. Looked up from germline, CDR1 is ENHRY and CDR2 is SYGVKD. V lost 4 bases to trimming and J lost 6 bases; unmatched junction nucleotides: 8. This CDR3 reads CAISGGRGGSNEQFF. As DNA, the CDR3 is TGTGCCATCAGTGGAGGCCGGGGGGGCTCCAATGAGCAGTTCTTC.

The table lists this clonotype with a few counts. This chain connects TRBV12-3 or TRBV12-4 to TRBJ2-6; perhaps D is TRBD1 or TRBD2 (5 bases each). The germline V and J ends were trimmed by 7 bases and 3 bases, with 16 bases remaining between them. This CDR3 has 16 amino acids. CDR3 sequence (DNA): TGTGCCAGCACTCGCCATGTGGGGGTTGGGGCCAACGTCCTGACTTTC. Protein: CASTRHVGVGANVLTF.

This sequence joins TRBV7-3 and TRBJ2-1; TRBD2 matches at 7 bases. J gave up 7 bases and V 0 bases, and 3 bases lay outside the gene matches. Germline lookup yields CDR1 SGHTA and CDR2 FQGTGA. This CDR3 spans 14 amino acids. The CDR3: CASSLTGRLNEQFF. CDR3 sequence (DNA): TGTGCCAGCAGCTTAACCGGGAGGCTGAATGAGCAGTTCTTC.

This clonotype occurred a few times. The V gene is TRBV14, the J gene TRBJ2-1, with D possibly called TRBD1 or TRBD2 (5 bases each). The germline V gene encodes CDR1 SGHDN and CDR2 FVKESK. V was cut by 4 bases and J by 3 bases, with 16 bases left in between. The CDR3 runs 16 residues. The CDR3 DNA is TGTGCCAGCAGCCTGGGACGGACAAACAGCTACAATGAGCAGTTCTTC. It is translated as CASSLGRTNSYNEQFF.

The chain joins TRBV7-3 to TRBJ2-1, with 7 bases that match TRBD1. CDR1 is SGHTA, CDR2 FQGTGA, per germline. The CDR3 loop spans 13 amino acids. Trimming took 6 bases from V and 7 from J; bases not matched to a gene: 6. CDR3 protein: CASRATGWNEQFF. The CDR3 bases are TGTGCCAGCAGAGCGACAGGGTGGAATGAGCAGTTCTTC. Full variable domain (remainder filled in from reference TRBV7-3 and TRBJ2-1): GAGVSQTPSNKVTEKGKYVELRCDPISGHTALYWYRQSLGQGPEFLIYFQGTGAADDSGLPNDRFFAVRPEGSVSTLKIQRTERGDSAVYLCASRATGWNEQFFGPGTRLTVL.

The chain is built from TRBV2 and TRBJ1-5, with D hard to call. Trimming shortened V by 6 bases and J by 2 bases, and 11 bases separated the two germline ends. This CDR3 is 14 amino acids long. CDR1 and CDR2 from the germline V gene are SNHLY and FYNNEI. CDR3 loop: CASRLTEGNQPQHF. CDR3 nucleotide sequence: TGTGCCAGCAGACTGACTGAGGGCAATCAGCCCCAGCATTTT.

This clonotype was detected ten times or more. The chain has TRBV20-1 and TRBJ2-1, with TRBD2 matching 11 bases. The CDR3 is 15 residues long. V shed 3 bases, J shed 4 bases, and the junction held 5 bases outside the gene matches. The germline gives CDR1 DFQATT, CDR2 SNEGSKA (reference sequence). The CDR3 loop is CSARDLAGGYNEQFF. The CDR3 DNA is TGCAGTGCTAGGGATCTAGCGGGGGGTTACAATGAGCAGTTCTTC.

The V and J genes are TRBV4-3 and TRBJ2-1, with a tentative D call TRBD2 (5 bases). The germline gives CDR1 LGHNA, CDR2 YSLEER. The CDR3 contains 13 residues. Trimming took off 5 bases at V and 7 bases at J, with 12 bases between the two ends. Here the CDR3 DNA reads TGCGCCAGCAGCTACGGGGTGGGTAATGAGCAGTTCTTC. Protein sequence: CASSYGVGNEQFF.

The rearrangement links TRBV6-5 to TRBJ2-4; 8 positions match TRBD2. The J call may not be correct, given that the DNA end is closer to TRBJ2-7. This CDR3 comprises 14 residues. Germline V gives CDR1 MNHEY, CDR2 SVGAGI. The CDR3 sequence: CASSYGGLDDEQYF. The CDR3 region has the DNA TGTGCCAGCAGTTACGGGGGACTAGATGACGAGCAGTACTTC.

The rearrangement links TRBV18 to TRBJ2-3; D might be TRBD1 (6 bases). The CDR3 consists of 15 residues. V gave up 8 bases and J gave up 6 bases, with 21 bases separating them. Germline values: CDR1 KGHSH, CDR2 LQKENI. The CDR3 region is CASPADRSTLDTQYF. CDR3 DNA: TGTGCCAGCCCCGCGGACAGATCAACTCTGGATACGCAGTATTTT.

The V call is TRBV3-1, the J call TRBJ2-7; 7 positions agree with TRBD1. The V segment lost 4 bases and the J segment 7 bases; nucleotides outside the gene matches: 10. CDR3 length: 14 residues. Per germline, CDR1 LGHDT and CDR2 YNNKEL (reference sequence). CDR3 DNA: TGTGCCAGCAGCCCCTACGACAGGGATAGGGAGCAGTACTTC. This encodes CASSPYDRDREQYF.

Many counts were recorded for this clonotype. This chain uses TRBV29-1 with TRBJ2-3; the D call may be TRBD1 or TRBD2 (6 bases each). Trimming cost V 4 bases and J 2 bases, with 10 bases left between them. Per the germline V gene, CDR1 is SQVTM and CDR2 is ANQGSEA. CDR3 size: 13 residues. CDR3 in amino acids: CSVVGGLTDTQYF. In DNA form, the CDR3 reads TGCAGCGTTGTTGGGGGGCTCACAGATACGCAGTATTTT.

As concerns this clonotype: It may be a read error: a sequence one base away is much more abundant. The chain couples TRBV4-3 to TRBJ1-2; D might be TRBD1 (5 bases). Germline V lookup: CDR1 LGHNA, CDR2 YSLEER. The CDR3 totals 15 residues. V was pared by 0 bases and J by 3 bases, with 11 bases between. In DNA, the CDR3 is TGCGCCAGCAGCCAAGATGCCGGGGCGGACTATGGCTACACCTTC. This translates into CASSQDAGADYGYTF.

A few counts support this clonotype. The rearrangement uses TRBV3-1 and TRBJ1-1; D is unclear. Germline lookup yields CDR1 LGHDT and CDR2 YNNKEL (reference sequence). The V and J ends lost 3 bases and 1 base respectively, with 9 bases between them. The CDR3 totals 14 residues. For the CDR3, the DNA is TGTGCCAGCAGCCAGTATGGATCGAACACTGAAGCTTTCTTT. Amino acid sequence: CASSQYGSNTEAFF.

Points on this clonotype: One junction end disagrees with the germline gene, perhaps due to a read error. The rearrangement uses TRBV6-6 and TRBJ2-5; D may be TRBD2 (5 bases). Germline CDR1 reads MNHNY; CDR2 reads SVGAGI (reference sequence). CDR3 length equals 16 residues. The CDR3 DNA reads as TGTACCAGCAGTTACGCTTGGACGGGAAGGCAAGAGACCCAGTACTTC. Translated, it gives CTSSYAWTGRQETQYF.

This clonotype was recorded a few times. V and J are TRBV7-2 and TRBJ1-2, with 10 bases fitting TRBD1. The CDR3 has 16 residues. Germline V gives CDR1 SGHTA, CDR2 FQGNSA. The V gene end was trimmed by 3 bases and the J gene end by 4 bases; junction bases not matched to a gene: 8. The CDR3 here is CASSFTGTGALYGYTF. The CDR3 DNA reads as TGTGCCAGCAGCTTCACCGGGACAGGGGCCCTCTATGGCTACACCTTC.

The rearrangement uses TRBV12-5 and TRBJ2-1; 7 positions agree with TRBD1. Germline trimming cut 6 bases from V and 2 bases from J; bases unmatched to any gene: 4. Germline-derived CDR1 and CDR2 are LGHNT and FRNRAP. CDR3 length: 14 residues. CDR3 nucleotide sequence: TGTGCTAGTGGGACAGGGATCGCCTACAATGAGCAGTTCTTC. It specifies CASGTGIAYNEQFF.

This clonotype was counted a few times. The rearrangement uses TRBV20-1 and TRBJ2-3, with D perhaps matching TRBD2 (5 bases). This CDR3 contains 15 residues. Per germline, CDR1 DFQATT and CDR2 SNEGSKA (reference sequence). The V end was cut by 2 bases, the J end by 2 bases, with 14 bases between. CDR3 sequence reads: CSARSGSTHTDTQYF. In DNA, the CDR3 is TGCAGTGCTAGAAGCGGATCTACCCACACAGATACGCAGTATTTT.